Listed here is a single T cell receptor (beta chain). The antigen remains undetermined. This record belongs to a study of T cell responses to AZD1222 COVID-19 vaccine. Here immunoSEQ multiplex PCR was the method, and the copy in TCRdb shows in-frame clones only, minus some. The sample has about 130,000 clones; 90% are singletons. Germline V gives CDR1 SGHTA, CDR2 FQGNSA. The CDR3 contains 15 residues. V dropped 3 bases and J dropped 4 bases, with 15 bases sitting between them. General observations from the study: As reported, nearly half of all spike-specific TCRs target variant regions that are unmutated. Elevations in Spike-specific TCR breadth and depth followed administration of two AZD1222 doses.

This sequence joins TRBV7-2 and TRBJ1-1; perhaps TRBD1 as D (5 bases). The receptor's source is an adult in good health. The starting material was peripheral blood, obtained on day 0 of MenACWY control vaccination. For the CDR3, the DNA is TGTGCCAGCAGCTTGCAGGGAGGGGATAGCACTGAAGCTTTCTTT. Protein: CASSLQGGDSTEAFF. Supplemented by reference TRBV7-2 and TRBJ1-1, the full variable domain reads GAGVSQSPSNKVTEKGKDVELRCDPISGHTALYWYRQSLGQGLEFLIYFQGNSAPDKSGLPSDRFSAERTGGSVSTLTIQRTQQEDSAVYLCASSLQGGDSTEAFFGQGTRLTVV.